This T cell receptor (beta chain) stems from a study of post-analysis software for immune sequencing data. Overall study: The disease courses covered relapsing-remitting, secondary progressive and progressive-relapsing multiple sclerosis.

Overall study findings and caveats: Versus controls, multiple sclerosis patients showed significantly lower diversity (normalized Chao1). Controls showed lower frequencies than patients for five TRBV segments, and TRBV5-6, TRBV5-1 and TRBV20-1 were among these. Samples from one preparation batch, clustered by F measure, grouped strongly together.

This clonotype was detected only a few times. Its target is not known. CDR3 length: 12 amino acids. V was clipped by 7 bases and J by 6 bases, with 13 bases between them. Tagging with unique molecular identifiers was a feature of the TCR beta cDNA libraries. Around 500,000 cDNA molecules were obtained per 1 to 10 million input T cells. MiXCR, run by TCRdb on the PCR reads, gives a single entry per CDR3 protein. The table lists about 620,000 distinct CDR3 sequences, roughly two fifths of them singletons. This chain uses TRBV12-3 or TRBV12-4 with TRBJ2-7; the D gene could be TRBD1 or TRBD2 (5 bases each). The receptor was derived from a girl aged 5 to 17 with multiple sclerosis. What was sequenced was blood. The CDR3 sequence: CASTLDGGEQYF. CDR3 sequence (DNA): TGTGCCAGCACTCTTGATGGGGGCGAGCAGTACTTC.